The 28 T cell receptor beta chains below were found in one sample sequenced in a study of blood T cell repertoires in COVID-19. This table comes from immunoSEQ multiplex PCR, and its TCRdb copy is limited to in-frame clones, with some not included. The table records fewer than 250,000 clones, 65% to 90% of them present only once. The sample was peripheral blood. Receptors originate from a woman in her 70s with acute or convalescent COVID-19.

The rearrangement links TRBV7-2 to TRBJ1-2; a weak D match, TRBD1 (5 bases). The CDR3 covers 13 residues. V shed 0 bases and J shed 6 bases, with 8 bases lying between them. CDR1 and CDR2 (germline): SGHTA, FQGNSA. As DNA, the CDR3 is TGTGCCAGCAGCTTAGCGGCAGGGAATGGCTACACCTTC. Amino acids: CASSLAAGNGYTF.

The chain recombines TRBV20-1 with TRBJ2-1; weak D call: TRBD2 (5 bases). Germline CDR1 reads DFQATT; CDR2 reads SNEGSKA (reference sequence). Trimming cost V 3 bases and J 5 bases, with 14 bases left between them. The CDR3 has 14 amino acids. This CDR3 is CSASWLARDNEQFF. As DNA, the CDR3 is TGCAGTGCTAGTTGGCTAGCCAGAGACAATGAGCAGTTCTTC.

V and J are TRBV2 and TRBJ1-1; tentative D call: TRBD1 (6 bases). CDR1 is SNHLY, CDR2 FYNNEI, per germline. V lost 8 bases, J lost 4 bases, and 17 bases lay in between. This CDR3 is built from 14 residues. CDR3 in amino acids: CASVGGGRVTEAFF. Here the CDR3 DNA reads TGTGCCAGCGTAGGGGGGGGGCGCGTCACTGAAGCTTTCTTT.

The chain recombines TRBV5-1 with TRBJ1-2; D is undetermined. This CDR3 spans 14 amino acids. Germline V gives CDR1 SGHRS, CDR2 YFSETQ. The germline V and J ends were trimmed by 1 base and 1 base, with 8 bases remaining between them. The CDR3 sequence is CASSLTPFNYGYTF. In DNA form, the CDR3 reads TGCGCCAGCAGCTTGACACCTTTTAACTATGGCTACACCTTC.

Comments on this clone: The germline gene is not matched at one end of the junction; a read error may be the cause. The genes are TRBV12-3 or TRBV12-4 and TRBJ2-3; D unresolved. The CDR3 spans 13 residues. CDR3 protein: CASSLAARDAQYF. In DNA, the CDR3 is TGTGCCAGCAGTTTGGCGGCGCGAGATGCGCAGTATTTT.

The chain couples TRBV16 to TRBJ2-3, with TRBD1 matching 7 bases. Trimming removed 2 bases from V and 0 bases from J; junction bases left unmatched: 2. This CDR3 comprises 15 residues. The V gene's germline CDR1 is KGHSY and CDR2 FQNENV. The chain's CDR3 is CASSQDRVSTDTQYF. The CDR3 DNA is TGTGCCAGCAGCCAAGACAGGGTGAGCACAGATACGCAGTATTTT.

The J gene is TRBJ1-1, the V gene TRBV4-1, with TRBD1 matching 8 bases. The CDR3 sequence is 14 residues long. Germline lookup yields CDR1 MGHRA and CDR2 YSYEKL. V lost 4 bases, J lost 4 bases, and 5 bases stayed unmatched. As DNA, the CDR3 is TGCGCCAGCAGCCGAGGACAGGGCCTCACTGAAGCTTTCTTT. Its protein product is CASSRGQGLTEAFF.

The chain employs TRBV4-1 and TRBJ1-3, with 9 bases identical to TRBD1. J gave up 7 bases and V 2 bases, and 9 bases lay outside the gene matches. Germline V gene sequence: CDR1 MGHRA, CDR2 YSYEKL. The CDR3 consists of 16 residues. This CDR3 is CASSQLTGGWGNTIYF. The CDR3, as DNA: TGCGCCAGCAGCCAACTGACAGGGGGGTGGGGTAACACCATATATTTT.

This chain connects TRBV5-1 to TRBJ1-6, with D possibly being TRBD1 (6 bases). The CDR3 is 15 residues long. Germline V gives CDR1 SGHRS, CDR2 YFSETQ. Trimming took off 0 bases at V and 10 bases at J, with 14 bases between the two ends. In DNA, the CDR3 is TGCGCCAGCAGCTTGGGGCAGGGGAGAGACTCACCCCTCCACTTT. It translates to CASSLGQGRDSPLHF.

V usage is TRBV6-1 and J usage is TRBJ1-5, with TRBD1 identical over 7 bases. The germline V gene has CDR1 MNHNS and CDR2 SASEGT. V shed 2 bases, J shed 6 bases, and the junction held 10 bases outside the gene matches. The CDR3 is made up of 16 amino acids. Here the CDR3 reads CASSEHIGQGGQPQHF. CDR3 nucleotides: TGTGCCAGCAGTGAACACATAGGGCAGGGGGGTCAGCCCCAGCATTTT.

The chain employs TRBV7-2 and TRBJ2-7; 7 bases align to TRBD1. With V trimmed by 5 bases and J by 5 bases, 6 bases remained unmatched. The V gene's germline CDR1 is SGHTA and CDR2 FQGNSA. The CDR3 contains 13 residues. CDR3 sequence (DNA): TGTGCCAGCAGCCCGGGACAGATCAACGAGCAGTACTTC. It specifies CASSPGQINEQYF.

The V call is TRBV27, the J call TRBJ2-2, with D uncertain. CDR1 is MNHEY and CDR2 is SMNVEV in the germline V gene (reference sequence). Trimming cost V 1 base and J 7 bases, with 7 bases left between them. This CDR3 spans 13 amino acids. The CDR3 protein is CASSLYSRGELFF. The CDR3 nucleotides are TGTGCCAGCAGTTTATACTCACGCGGGGAGCTGTTTTTT.

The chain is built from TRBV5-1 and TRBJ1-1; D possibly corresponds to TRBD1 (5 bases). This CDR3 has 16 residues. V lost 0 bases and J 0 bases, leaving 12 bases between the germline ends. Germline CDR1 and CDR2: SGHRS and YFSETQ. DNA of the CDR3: TGCGCCAGCAGCTTGGGTTGGCAGGGCATGAACACTGAAGCTTTCTTT. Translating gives CASSLGWQGMNTEAFF.

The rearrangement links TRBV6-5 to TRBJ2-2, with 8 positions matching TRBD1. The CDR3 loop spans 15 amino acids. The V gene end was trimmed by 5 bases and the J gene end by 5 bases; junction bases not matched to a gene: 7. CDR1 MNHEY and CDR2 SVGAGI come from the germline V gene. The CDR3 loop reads CASSIRGRSTGELFF. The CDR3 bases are TGTGCCAGCAGTATCAGGGGGCGGTCGACCGGGGAGCTGTTTTTT.

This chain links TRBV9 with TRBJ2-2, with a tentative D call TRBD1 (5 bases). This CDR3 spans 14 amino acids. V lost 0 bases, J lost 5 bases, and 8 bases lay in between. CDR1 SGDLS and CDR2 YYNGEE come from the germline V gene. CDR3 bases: TGTGCCAGCAGCGTAGCATCAGGGACCGGGGAGCTGTTTTTT. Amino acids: CASSVASGTGELFF.

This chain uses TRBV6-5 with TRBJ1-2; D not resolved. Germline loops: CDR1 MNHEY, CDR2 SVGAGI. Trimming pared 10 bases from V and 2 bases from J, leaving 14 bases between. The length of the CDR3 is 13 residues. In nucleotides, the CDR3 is TGTGCCACCCACGGCGGGGTGAACTATGGCTACACCTTC. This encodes CATHGGVNYGYTF.

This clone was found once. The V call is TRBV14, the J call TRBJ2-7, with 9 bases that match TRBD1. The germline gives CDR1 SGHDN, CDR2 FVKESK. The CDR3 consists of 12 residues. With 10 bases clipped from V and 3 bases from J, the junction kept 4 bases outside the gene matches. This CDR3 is CATGQGLYEQYF. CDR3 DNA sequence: TGTGCCACAGGACAGGGGCTCTACGAGCAGTACTTC.

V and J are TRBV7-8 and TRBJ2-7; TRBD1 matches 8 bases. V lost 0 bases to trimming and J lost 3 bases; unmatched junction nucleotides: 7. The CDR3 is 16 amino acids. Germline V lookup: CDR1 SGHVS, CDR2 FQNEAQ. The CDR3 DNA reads TGTGCCAGCAGCTTAGCTTATTCAGGGGGCGGCTACGAGCAGTACTTC. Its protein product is CASSLAYSGGGYEQYF.

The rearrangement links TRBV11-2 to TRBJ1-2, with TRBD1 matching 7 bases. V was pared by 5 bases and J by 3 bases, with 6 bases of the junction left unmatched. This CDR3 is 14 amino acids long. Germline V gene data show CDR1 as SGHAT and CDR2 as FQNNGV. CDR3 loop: CASSQGDRYYGYTF. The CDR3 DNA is TGTGCCAGCAGCCAGGGGGACAGATACTATGGCTACACCTTC.

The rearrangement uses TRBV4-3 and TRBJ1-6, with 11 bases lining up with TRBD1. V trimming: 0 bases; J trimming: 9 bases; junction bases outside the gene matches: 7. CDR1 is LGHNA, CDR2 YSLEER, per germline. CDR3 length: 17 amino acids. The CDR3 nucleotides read TGCGCCAGCAGCCAAGAACCGGGACAGGGGGTAGGTTCACCCCTCCACTTT. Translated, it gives CASSQEPGQGVGSPLHF.

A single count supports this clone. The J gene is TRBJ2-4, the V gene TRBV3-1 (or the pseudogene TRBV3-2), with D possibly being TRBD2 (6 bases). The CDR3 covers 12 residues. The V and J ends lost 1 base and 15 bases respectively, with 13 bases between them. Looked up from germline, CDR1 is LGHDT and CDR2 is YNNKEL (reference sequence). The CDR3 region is CASSQGAGNRYF. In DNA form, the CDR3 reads TGTGCCAGCAGCCAAGGGGCGGGGAACCGGTACTTC.

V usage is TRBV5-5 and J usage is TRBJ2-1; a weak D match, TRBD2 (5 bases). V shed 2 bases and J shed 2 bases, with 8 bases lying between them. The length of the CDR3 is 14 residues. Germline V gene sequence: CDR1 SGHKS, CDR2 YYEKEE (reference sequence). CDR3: CASSLYGTYNEQFF. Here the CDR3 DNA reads TGTGCCAGCAGCTTATACGGGACCTACAATGAGCAGTTCTTC. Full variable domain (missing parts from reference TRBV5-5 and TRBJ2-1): DAGVTQSPTHLIKTRGQQVTLRCSPISGHKSVSWYQQVLGQGPQFIFQYYEKEERGRGNFPDRFSARQFPNYSSELNVNALLLGDSALYLCASSLYGTYNEQFFGPGTRLTVL.

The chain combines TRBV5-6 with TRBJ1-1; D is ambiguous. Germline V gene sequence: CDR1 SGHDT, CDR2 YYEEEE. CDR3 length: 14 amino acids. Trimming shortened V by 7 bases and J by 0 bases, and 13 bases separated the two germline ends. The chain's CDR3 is CASGRGTLNTEAFF. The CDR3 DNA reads TGTGCCAGCGGACGGGGTACATTGAACACTGAAGCTTTCTTT.

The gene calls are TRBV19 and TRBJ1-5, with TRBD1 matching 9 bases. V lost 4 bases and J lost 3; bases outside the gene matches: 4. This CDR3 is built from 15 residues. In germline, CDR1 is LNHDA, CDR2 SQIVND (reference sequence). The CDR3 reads CASSTTGGHNQPQHF. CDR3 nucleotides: TGTGCCAGTAGTACCACAGGGGGCCACAATCAGCCCCAGCATTTT. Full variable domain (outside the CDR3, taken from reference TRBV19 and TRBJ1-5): DGGITQSPKYLFRKEGQNVTLSCEQNLNHDAMYWYRQDPGQGLRLIYYSQIVNDFQKGDIAEGYSVSREKKESFPLTVTSAQKNPTAFYLCASSTTGGHNQPQHFGDGTRLSIL.

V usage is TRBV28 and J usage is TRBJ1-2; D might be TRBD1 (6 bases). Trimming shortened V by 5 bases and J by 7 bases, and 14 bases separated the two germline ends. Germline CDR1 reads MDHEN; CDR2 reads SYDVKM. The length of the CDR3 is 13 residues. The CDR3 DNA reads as TGTGCCAGCAGTCCCCACCACAGGGTTGGCTACACCTTC. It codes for CASSPHHRVGYTF.

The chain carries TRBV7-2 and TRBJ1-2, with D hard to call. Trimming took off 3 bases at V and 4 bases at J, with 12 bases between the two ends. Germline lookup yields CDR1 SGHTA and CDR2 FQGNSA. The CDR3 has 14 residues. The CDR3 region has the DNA TGTGCCAGCAGCTTCTACAGTCCTCCCTATGGCTACACCTTC. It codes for CASSFYSPPYGYTF.

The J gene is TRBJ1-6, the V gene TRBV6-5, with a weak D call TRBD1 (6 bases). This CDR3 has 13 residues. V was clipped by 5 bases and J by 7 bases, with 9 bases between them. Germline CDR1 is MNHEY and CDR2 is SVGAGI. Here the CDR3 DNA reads TGTGCCAGCAGTACGGACAGAAATTCACCCCTCCACTTT. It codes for CASSTDRNSPLHF.

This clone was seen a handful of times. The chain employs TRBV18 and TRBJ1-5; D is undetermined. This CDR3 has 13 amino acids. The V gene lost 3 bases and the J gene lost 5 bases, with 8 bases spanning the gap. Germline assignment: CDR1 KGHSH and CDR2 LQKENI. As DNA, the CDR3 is TGTGCCAGCTCACCGACTTACGATCAGCCCCAGCATTTT. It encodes CASSPTYDQPQHF.